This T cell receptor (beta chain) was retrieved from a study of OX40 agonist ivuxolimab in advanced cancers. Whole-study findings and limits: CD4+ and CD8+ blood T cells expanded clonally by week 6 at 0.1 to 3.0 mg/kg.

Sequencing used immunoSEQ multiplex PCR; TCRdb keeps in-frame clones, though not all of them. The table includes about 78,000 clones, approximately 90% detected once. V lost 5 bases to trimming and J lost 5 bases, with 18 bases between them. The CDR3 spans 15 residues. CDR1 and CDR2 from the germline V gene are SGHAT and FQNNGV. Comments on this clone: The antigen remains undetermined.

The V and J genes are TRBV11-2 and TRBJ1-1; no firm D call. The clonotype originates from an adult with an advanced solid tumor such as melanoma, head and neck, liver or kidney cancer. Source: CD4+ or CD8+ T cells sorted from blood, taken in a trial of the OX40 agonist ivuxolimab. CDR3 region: CASSPTPTVQTEAFF. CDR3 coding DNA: TGTGCCAGCAGCCCGACCCCCACAGTACAGACTGAAGCTTTCTTT.